Presented here are 8 T cell receptor beta chains from one specimen sequenced in a study of blood T cell repertoires in COVID-19. TCRdb's copy holds only in-frame clones and misses some; the assay was immunoSEQ multiplex PCR. The table includes roughly 130,000 clones, 84% detected once. The sequenced sample was PBMCs or T cells enriched from blood (not recorded which). The receptors were sampled from a woman younger than 45 who had recovered from COVID-19.

The chain joins TRBV9 to TRBJ1-3; D remains unclear. V was cut by 4 bases and J by 9 bases, with 11 bases left in between. CDR1 is SGDLS and CDR2 is YYNGEE in the germline V gene. The CDR3 has 12 residues. The CDR3 here is CASSLLSGTIYF. The CDR3 DNA follows: TGTGCCAGCAGCCTCCTGTCGGGCACCATATATTTT.

The rearrangement links TRBV4-3 to TRBJ1-2; D is perhaps TRBD1 (5 bases). V was cut by 4 bases and J by 0 bases, with 15 bases left in between. Germline V CDR1 and CDR2: LGHNA, YSLEER. The CDR3 contains 16 residues. In DNA, the CDR3 is TGCGCCAGCAGCCCTCAAGGGGCCCTCTCTAACTATGGCTACACCTTC. This codes for CASSPQGALSNYGYTF.

V is TRBV4-3 and J is TRBJ2-3, with D possibly TRBD2 on 6 matching bases. Looked up from germline, CDR1 is LGHNA and CDR2 is YSLEER. Trimming cost V 0 bases and J 7 bases, with 17 bases left between them. This CDR3 has 16 residues. CDR3 residues: CASSQEGGAMGNTQYF. The CDR3 DNA is TGCGCCAGCAGCCAAGAGGGCGGGGCCATGGGTAATACGCAGTATTTT.

V is TRBV12-3 or TRBV12-4 and J is TRBJ2-7, with D possibly matching TRBD1 (5 bases). The V end lost 8 bases, the J end lost 2 bases, and 13 bases lay between the germline ends. The CDR3 is 13 residues long. The CDR3 reads CASQRLGPYEQYF. DNA of the CDR3: TGTGCCAGCCAAAGGTTGGGGCCCTACGAGCAGTACTTC.

The V and J genes are TRBV30 and TRBJ2-3, with D possibly TRBD2 on 6 matching bases. Germline-derived CDR1 and CDR2 are GTSNPN and SVGIG (reference sequence). This CDR3 is built from 15 residues. The V end was cut by 0 bases, the J end by 0 bases, with 10 bases between. DNA for the CDR3: TGTGCCTGGAGTGTACGTGGGAGGAGCACAGATACGCAGTATTTT. It yields the protein CAWSVRGRSTDTQYF.

The rearrangement uses TRBV7-9 and TRBJ2-5, with D perhaps matching TRBD2 (6 bases). The V gene's germline CDR1 is SEHNR and CDR2 FQNEAQ (reference sequence). V was trimmed by 3 bases and J by 1 base, leaving 12 bases between them. The CDR3 loop spans 15 amino acids. CDR3 loop: CASSLTGLGQETQYF. CDR3 coding DNA: TGTGCCAGCAGCTTGACGGGACTGGGCCAAGAGACCCAGTACTTC. Full variable domain (rest looked up from reference TRBV7-9 and TRBJ2-5): DTGVSQNPRHKITKRGQNVTFRCDPISEHNRLYWYRQTLGQGPEFLTYFQNEAQLEKSRLLSDRFSAERPKGSFSTLEIQRTEQGDSAMYLCASSLTGLGQETQYFGPGTRLLVL.

As regards this clone: The junction departs from the called germline gene at one end, perhaps through a read error. The V and J genes are TRBV19 and TRBJ2-1, with 9 positions matching TRBD2. In germline, CDR1 is LNHDA, CDR2 SQIVND (reference sequence). There are 18 residues in the CDR3. The CDR3 coding sequence is TGCGCCAGTAGGCTCCGTAGCGGGAGAGGAAGCTCGATGAATGAGCAGTTCTTC. This sequence encodes CASRLRSGRGSSMNEQFF.

The chain combines TRBV28 with TRBJ1-5; D not certain. V lost 2 bases and J lost 0, with 14 bases in between. There are 17 residues in the CDR3. CDR1 and CDR2 from the germline V gene are MDHEN and SYDVKM. CDR3 loop: CASSLGYQDYSNQPQHF. CDR3 bases: TGTGCCAGCAGTTTAGGGTATCAGGACTATAGCAATCAGCCCCAGCATTTT.